The entry below gives a single T cell receptor (beta chain) sequence along with its context. Its antigen is still unknown. The data originate from a study of identical twins. Overall study results and limits: Compared with unrelated sharing, twin-shared out-of-frame alpha sequences had more low-probability sequences.

The CDR3 is made up of 14 amino acids. Germline V gene sequence: CDR1 MNHNS, CDR2 SASEGT. V was cut by 8 bases and J by 3 bases, with 14 bases left in between. Template switching added a universal primer site; cDNA carried unique molecular identifiers. Each CDR3 protein gets one entry after TCRdb re-called the 5' RACE reads with MiXCR. The sample has about 720,000 distinct CDR3 sequences, roughly 20% seen once. This sample was shared with a second study, whose subject was T cells expressing NK-cell markers. That study reports: Eight donors were sequenced, of whom seven were HCMV-seropositive, while the remaining one was HCMV-seronegative.

Sequencing input: PBMCs. V is TRBV6-1 and J is TRBJ2-1; D not resolved. This sequence was found in a woman between 18 and 30 years old in good health. The DNA for the CDR3 is TGTGCCAGCTCCTCCCCTTCGGTCTACAATGAGCAGTTCTTC. Its protein product is CASSSPSVYNEQFF.